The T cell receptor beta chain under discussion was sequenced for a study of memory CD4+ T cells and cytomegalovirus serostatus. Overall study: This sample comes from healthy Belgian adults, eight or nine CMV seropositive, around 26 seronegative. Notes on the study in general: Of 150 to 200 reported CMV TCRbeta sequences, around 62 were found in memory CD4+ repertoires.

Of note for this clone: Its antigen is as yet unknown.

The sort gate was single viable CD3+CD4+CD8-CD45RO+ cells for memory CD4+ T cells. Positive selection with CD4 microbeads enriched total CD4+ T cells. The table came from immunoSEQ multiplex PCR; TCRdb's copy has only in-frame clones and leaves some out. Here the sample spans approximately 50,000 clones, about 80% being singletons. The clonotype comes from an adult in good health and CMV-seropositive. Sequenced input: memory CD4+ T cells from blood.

The CDR3 is CASRVQGKNYGYTF. CDR3 in DNA: TGTGCCAGCAGGGTACAGGGGAAGAACTATGGCTACACCTTC. The rearrangement links TRBV28 to TRBJ1-2, with 7 nucleotides matching TRBD1. The V segment lost 6 bases and the J segment 2 bases; nucleotides outside the gene matches: 6. This CDR3 has 14 amino acids. The V gene's germline CDR1 is MDHEN and CDR2 SYDVKM.